The present T cell receptor (beta chain) was sequenced within a study of OX40 agonist ivuxolimab in advanced cancers. Study background: At 65% to 90% male, the cohort had a mean age of about 55 years, ranging from about 23 to 79.

Using immunoSEQ multiplex PCR, the repertoire was profiled, and TCRdb retains in-frame clones only, with some absent. The sample lists around 15,000 clones; around four fifths were seen once. The receptor's source is an adult with an advanced solid tumor such as melanoma, head and neck, liver or kidney cancer. The input for sequencing was CD4+ or CD8+ T cells sorted from blood, taken in a trial of the OX40 agonist ivuxolimab.

CDR3 DNA sequence: TGTGCCAGCAGTGAAGAAGGGGATCCTAGCGGCTACACCTTC. Protein product: CASSEEGDPSGYTF. The V gene is TRBV6-5, the J gene TRBJ1-2; D may be TRBD1 (5 bases). There are 14 residues in the CDR3. Trimming removed 5 bases from V and 8 bases from J, with 18 bases in between. Germline CDR1 and CDR2: MNHEY and SVGAGI.